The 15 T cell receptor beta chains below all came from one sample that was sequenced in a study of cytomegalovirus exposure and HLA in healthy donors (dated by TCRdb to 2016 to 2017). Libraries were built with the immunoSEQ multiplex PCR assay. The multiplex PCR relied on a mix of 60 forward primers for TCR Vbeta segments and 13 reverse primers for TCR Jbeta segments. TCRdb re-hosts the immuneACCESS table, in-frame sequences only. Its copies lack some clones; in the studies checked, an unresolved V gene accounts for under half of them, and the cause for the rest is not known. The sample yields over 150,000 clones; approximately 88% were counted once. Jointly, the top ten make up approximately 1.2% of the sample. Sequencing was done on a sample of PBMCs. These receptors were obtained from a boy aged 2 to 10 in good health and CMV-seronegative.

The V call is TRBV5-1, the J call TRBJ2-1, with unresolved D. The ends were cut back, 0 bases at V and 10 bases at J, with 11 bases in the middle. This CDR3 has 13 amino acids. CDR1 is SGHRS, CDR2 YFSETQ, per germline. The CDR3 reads CASSLGLGGEQFF. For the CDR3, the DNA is TGCGCCAGCAGCTTGGGTCTAGGCGGCGAGCAGTTCTTC.

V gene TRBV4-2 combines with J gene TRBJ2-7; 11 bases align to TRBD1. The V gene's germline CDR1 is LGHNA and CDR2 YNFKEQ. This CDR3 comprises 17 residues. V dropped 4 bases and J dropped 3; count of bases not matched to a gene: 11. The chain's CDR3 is CASSPNRGQGGLYEQYF. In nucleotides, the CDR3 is TGTGCCAGCAGCCCGAATCGGGGACAGGGGGGACTCTACGAGCAGTACTTC.

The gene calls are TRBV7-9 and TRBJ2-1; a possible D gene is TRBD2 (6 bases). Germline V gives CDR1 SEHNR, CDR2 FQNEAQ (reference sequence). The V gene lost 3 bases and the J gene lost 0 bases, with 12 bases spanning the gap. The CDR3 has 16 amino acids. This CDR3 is CASSFGGPSSYNEQFF. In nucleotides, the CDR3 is TGTGCCAGCAGCTTCGGGGGTCCGAGCTCCTACAATGAGCAGTTCTTC.

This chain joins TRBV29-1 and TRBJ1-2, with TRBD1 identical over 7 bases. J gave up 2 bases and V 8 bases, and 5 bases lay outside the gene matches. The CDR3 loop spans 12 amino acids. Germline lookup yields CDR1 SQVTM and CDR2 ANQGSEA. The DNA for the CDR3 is TGCAGCATATGGGACAGCAACTATGGCTACACCTTC. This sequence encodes CSIWDSNYGYTF.

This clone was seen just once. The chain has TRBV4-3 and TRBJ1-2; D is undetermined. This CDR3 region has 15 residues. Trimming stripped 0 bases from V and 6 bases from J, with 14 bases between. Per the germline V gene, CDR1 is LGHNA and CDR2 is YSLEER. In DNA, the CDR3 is TGCGCCAGCAGCCAAGATAATCGGGGAAGGAATGGCTACACCTTC. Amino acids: CASSQDNRGRNGYTF.

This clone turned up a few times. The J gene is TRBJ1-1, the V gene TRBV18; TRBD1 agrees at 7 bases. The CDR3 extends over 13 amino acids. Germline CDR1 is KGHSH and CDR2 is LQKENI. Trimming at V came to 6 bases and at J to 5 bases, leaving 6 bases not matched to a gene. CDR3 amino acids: CASSRQGGTEAFF. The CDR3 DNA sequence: TGTGCCAGCTCCCGACAGGGCGGGACTGAAGCTTTCTTT.

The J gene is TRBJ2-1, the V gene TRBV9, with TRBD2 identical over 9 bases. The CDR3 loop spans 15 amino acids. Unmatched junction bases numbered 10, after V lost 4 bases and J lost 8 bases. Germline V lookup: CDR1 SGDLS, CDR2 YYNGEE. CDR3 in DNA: TGTGCCAGCAGCCCAGCGGGGGGTGCCGGGGATGAGCAGTTCTTC. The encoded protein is CASSPAGGAGDEQFF.

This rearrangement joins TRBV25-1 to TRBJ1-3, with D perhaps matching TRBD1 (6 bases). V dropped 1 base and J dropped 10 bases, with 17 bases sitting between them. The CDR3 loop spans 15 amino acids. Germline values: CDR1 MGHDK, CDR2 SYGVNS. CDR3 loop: CASSEFVAGARTIYF. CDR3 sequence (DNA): TGTGCCAGCAGTGAATTCGTGGCAGGGGCTAGGACCATATATTTT.

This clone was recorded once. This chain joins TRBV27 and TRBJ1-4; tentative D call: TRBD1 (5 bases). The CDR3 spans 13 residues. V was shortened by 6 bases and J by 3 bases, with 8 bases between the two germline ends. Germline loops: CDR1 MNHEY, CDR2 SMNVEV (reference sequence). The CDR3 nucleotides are TGTGCCAGCAGAGGGGTAGCTAATGAAAAACTGTTTTTT. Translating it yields CASRGVANEKLFF.

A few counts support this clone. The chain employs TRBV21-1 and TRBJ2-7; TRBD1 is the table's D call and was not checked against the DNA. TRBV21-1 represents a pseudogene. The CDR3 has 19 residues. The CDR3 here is CASSLRIEGVGRYSYEQYV. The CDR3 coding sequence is TGTGCCAGCAGCCTGCGGATAGAGGGGGTTGGTCGATACTCCTACGAGCAGTACGTC.

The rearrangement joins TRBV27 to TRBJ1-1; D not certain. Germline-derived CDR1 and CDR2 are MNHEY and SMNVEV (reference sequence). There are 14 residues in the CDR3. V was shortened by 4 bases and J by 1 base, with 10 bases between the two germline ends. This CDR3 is CASSSAGGNTEAFF. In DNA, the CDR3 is TGTGCCAGCAGTTCAGCGGGCGGGAACACTGAAGCTTTCTTT.

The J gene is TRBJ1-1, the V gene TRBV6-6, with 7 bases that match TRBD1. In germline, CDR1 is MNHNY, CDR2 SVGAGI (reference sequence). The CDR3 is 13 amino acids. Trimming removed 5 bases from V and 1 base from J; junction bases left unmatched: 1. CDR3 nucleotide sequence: TGTGCCAGCAGTGGGGACAGGAACACTGAAGCTTTCTTT. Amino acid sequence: CASSGDRNTEAFF.

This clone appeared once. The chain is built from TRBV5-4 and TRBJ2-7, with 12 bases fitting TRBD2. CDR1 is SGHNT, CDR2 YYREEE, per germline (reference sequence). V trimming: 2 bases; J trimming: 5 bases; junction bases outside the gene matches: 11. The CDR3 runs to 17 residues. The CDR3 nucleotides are TGTGCCAGCAGCTTCTCGCTAGCGGGAGGGCGGGGGAACGAGCAGTACTTC. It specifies CASSFSLAGGRGNEQYF.

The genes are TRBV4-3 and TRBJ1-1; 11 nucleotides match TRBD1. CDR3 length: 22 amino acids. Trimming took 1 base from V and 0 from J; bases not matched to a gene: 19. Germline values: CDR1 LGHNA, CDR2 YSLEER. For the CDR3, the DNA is TGCGCCAGCAGCCAAGGCCCCCGGACAGGGGGCTCCCTACCCCCGATGAACACTGAAGCTTTCTTT. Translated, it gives CASSQGPRTGGSLPPMNTEAFF.

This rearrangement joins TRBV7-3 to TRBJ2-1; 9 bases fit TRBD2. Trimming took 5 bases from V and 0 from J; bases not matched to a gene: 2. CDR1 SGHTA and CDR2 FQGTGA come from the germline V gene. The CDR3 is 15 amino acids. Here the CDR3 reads CASSLSGSSYNEQFF. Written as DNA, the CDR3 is TGTGCCAGCAGCCTTAGCGGGAGCTCCTACAATGAGCAGTTCTTC.